This TCR beta chain derives from a study of blood T cell repertoires in COVID-19. Study context: The United States, Italy and Spain provided the acute and convalescent COVID-19 samples. PBMCs, B-cell-depleted T cells, or T cells provided the cDNA or gDNA that made up the material.

The data were produced by immunoSEQ multiplex PCR, yet TCRdb's version contains in-frame clones alone and is incomplete. The sample carries 200,000 to 250,000 clones, 65% to 85% recorded once. Germline CDR1 and CDR2: LNHNV and YYDKDF (reference sequence). There are 14 residues in the CDR3. Trimming at V came to 7 bases and at J to 3 bases, leaving 4 bases not matched to a gene. Assignments of participants to cohorts depended upon their own reported clinical history. Recovered participants had two consecutive negative NP/OP PCR tests, healthcare professional clearance, or symptom resolution. The sequence came from a woman aged 60-75 years who had recovered from COVID-19. Sequenced material: PBMCs or T cells enriched from blood (not recorded which). V gene TRBV15 combines with J gene TRBJ2-1; 9 bases map to TRBD1. This CDR3 is CATIGTGSYNEQFF. Written as DNA, the CDR3 is TGTGCCACCATAGGGACAGGGAGCTACAATGAGCAGTTCTTC.